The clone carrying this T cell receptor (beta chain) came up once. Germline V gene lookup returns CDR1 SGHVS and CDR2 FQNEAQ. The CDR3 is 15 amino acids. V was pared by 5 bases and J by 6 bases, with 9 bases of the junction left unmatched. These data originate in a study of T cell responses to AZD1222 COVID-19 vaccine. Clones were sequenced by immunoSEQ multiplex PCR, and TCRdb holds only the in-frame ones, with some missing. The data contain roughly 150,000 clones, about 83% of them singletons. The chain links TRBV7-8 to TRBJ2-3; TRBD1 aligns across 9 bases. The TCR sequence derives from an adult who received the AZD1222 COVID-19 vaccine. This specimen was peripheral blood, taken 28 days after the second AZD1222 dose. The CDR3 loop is CASSTPGTGWDTQYF. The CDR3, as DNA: TGTGCCAGCAGCACACCCGGGACAGGGTGGGATACGCAGTATTTT.